The clone carrying this T cell receptor beta chain turned up a few times. Its antigen is as yet unknown. V shed 7 bases and J 14 bases; nucleotides not matched to a gene: 10. The V gene's germline CDR1 is SNHLY and CDR2 FYNNEI. There are 11 residues in the CDR3. Sequencing targeted expressed TCRB transcripts, as all isolated RNA had been reverse transcribed. Using immunoSEQ multiplex PCR, the repertoire was profiled, and TCRdb retains in-frame clones only, with some absent. The sample holds roughly 380,000 clones, roughly 21% seen once. This specimen comes from a study of beta chain features in type 1 diabetes. Study details: Cell yields, age and gender were similar between patients and healthy donors.

General study findings and limits: Still unanswered here is whether HLA type influences TCRB rearrangement.

The sample consisted of naive CD4+ T cells from blood. This chain joins TRBV2 and TRBJ1-1; 7 bases map to TRBD1. This sequence was found in a woman aged 18-29 years in good health. The CDR3 DNA follows: TGTGCCAGCACCCCTGACAGGGTAATCTTCTTT. Translating it yields CASTPDRVIFF.